The 23 T cell receptor beta chains below were found in one sample sequenced in a study of blood T cell repertoires in COVID-19. The data were produced by immunoSEQ multiplex PCR, yet TCRdb's version contains in-frame clones alone and is incomplete. Among about 440,000 clones listed, approximately 90% were seen once. Input material: peripheral blood. All receptors derive from a woman in her 30s with acute or convalescent COVID-19.

The chain links TRBV3-1 (or the pseudogene TRBV3-2) to TRBJ1-3; 7 nucleotides agree with TRBD1. Looked up from germline, CDR1 is LGHDT and CDR2 is YNNKEL (reference sequence). Trimming cost V 4 bases and J 6 bases; bases outside gene matches: 6. The CDR3 extends over 14 amino acids. The CDR3 reads CASSRQGEKNTIYF. The CDR3, as DNA: TGTGCCAGCAGCCGACAGGGAGAGAAAAACACCATATATTTT.

J is TRBJ2-7 and V is TRBV7-9; 9 bases fit TRBD1. Germline-derived CDR1 and CDR2 are SEHNR and FQNEAQ (reference sequence). The trim removed 5 bases at V and 1 base at J, leaving 6 bases unmatched. The CDR3 totals 15 residues. CDR3 region: CASSQGTGISYEQYF. In DNA form, the CDR3 reads TGTGCCAGCAGCCAAGGGACAGGGATTTCCTACGAGCAGTACTTC.

This sequence joins TRBV19 and TRBJ2-7, with 9 positions matching TRBD1. The V gene's germline CDR1 is LNHDA and CDR2 SQIVND (reference sequence). This CDR3 has 15 amino acids. Losses at the gene ends were 5 bases for V and 4 bases for J; bases not matched to a gene: 9. The CDR3 coding sequence is TGTGCCAGTAGTCCCGGGACAGGGATTATATACGAGCAGTACTTC. It codes for CASSPGTGIIYEQYF.

The chain employs TRBV7-8 and TRBJ2-3; 10 nucleotides align to TRBD2. The CDR3 covers 17 residues. The V gene end was trimmed by 0 bases and the J gene end by 6 bases; junction bases not matched to a gene: 9. The V gene's germline CDR1 is SGHVS and CDR2 FQNEAQ. CDR3 in amino acids: CASSLARSGGARDTQYF. The DNA of the CDR3 is TGTGCCAGCAGCTTAGCGAGAAGCGGGGGGGCCCGCGATACGCAGTATTTT. Combining the CDR3 with reference TRBV7-8 and TRBJ2-3 gives the whole variable domain GAGVSQSPRYKVAKRGQDVALRCDPISGHVSLFWYQQALGQGPEFLTYFQNEAQLDKSGLPSDRFFAERPEGSVSTLKIQRTQQEDSAVYLCASSLARSGGARDTQYFGPGTRLTVL.

In its sample, this clone was seen once. The chain couples TRBV7-9 to TRBJ1-1; D is ambiguous. The V end was cut by 1 base, the J end by 3 bases, with 9 bases between. The CDR3 covers 14 residues. Germline V gene lookup returns CDR1 SEHNR and CDR2 FQNEAQ (reference sequence). The CDR3: CASSLGSVYTEAFF. The CDR3 DNA sequence: TGTGCCAGCAGCTTAGGGAGCGTCTACACTGAAGCTTTCTTT.

V and J are TRBV5-1 and TRBJ1-2, with TRBD1 matching over 9 bases. Looked up from germline, CDR1 is SGHRS and CDR2 is YFSETQ. Trimming removed 4 bases from V and 3 bases from J; junction bases left unmatched: 4. This CDR3 has 14 amino acids. The CDR3 loop is CASSTTGGYYGYTF. As DNA, the CDR3 is TGCGCCAGCAGCACAACAGGGGGCTACTATGGCTACACCTTC.

V gene TRBV19 combines with J gene TRBJ2-1; D possibly corresponds to TRBD2 (5 bases). Trimming took off 5 bases at V and 7 bases at J, with 12 bases between the two ends. CDR1 and CDR2 (germline): LNHDA, SQIVND (reference sequence). The CDR3 sequence is 13 residues long. As DNA, the CDR3 is TGTGCCAGTAGTCCCGACCGGGGTAATGAGCAGTTCTTC. As protein: CASSPDRGNEQFF.

This clone was detected only once. V and J are TRBV5-1 and TRBJ2-1; 7 bases are shared with TRBD2. This CDR3 is built from 16 residues. Germline V CDR1 and CDR2: SGHRS, YFSETQ. J lost 6 bases, V lost 0 bases, and 9 bases had no gene match. The CDR3 protein is CASSLAGGLMVNEQFF. For the CDR3, the DNA is TGCGCCAGCAGCTTGGCCGGGGGGTTAATGGTCAATGAGCAGTTCTTC.

This clone was seen just once. The same CDR3 arises from other DNA sequences in this sample as well. For the CDR3, the DNA is TGTGCCAGCTCCCAAGGGGGGGCAACAGATACGCAGTATTTT. It is translated as CASSQGGATDTQYF. The chain carries TRBV7-3 and TRBJ2-3, with D perhaps TRBD2 (7 bases). Germline CDR1 and CDR2: SGHTA and FQGTGA. V was cut by 8 bases and J by 3 bases, with 15 bases left in between. The CDR3 covers 14 residues.

The chain employs TRBV9 and TRBJ2-5, with D possibly being TRBD1 (6 bases). CDR1 SGDLS and CDR2 YYNGEE come from the germline V gene. The V and J ends lost 3 bases and 3 bases respectively, with 15 bases between them. The CDR3 is 15 amino acids. CDR3 amino acids: CASSENGQPEETQYF. DNA of the CDR3: TGTGCCAGCAGCGAGAACGGACAGCCAGAAGAGACCCAGTACTTC.

The chain recombines TRBV7-2 with TRBJ1-2, with 8 bases aligning to TRBD1. The CDR3 is 15 residues long. Losses at the gene ends were 5 bases for V and 8 bases for J; bases not matched to a gene: 13. CDR1 and CDR2 from the germline V gene are SGHTA and FQGNSA. This chain's CDR3 is CASSPHSTGVGGYTF. DNA for the CDR3: TGTGCCAGCAGCCCGCACTCGACAGGGGTTGGGGGCTACACCTTC.

This clone was seen only once. This sequence joins TRBV28 and TRBJ1-2; a possible D gene is TRBD1 (6 bases). V lost 8 bases and J lost 6, with 16 bases in between. This CDR3 contains 13 residues. CDR1 is MDHEN, CDR2 SYDVKM, per germline. The CDR3 region has the DNA TGTGCCAGCGAAAGGGGGGGGATTCATGGCTACACCTTC. It specifies CASERGGIHGYTF.

The chain joins TRBV6-5 to TRBJ1-5; D unresolved. V dropped 6 bases and J dropped 3 bases, with 15 bases sitting between them. The CDR3 contains 15 residues. Germline loops: CDR1 MNHEY, CDR2 SVGAGI. CDR3 sequence (DNA): TGTGCCAGCAGCCCGACGGGATTTTTCAATCAGCCCCAGCATTTT. It is translated as CASSPTGFFNQPQHF.

V is TRBV13 and J is TRBJ1-1, with no clear D. V lost 5 bases, J lost 1 base, and 17 bases lay in between. The germline V gene encodes CDR1 PRHDT and CDR2 FYEKMQ (reference sequence). There are 16 residues in the CDR3. CDR3 DNA sequence: TGTGCCAGCAGCCTTATAGCCGCGGCCGGGAACACTGAAGCTTTCTTT. It is translated as CASSLIAAAGNTEAFF.

V and J are TRBV3-1 (or the pseudogene TRBV3-2) and TRBJ2-4; 9 bases agree with TRBD2. This CDR3 comprises 19 residues. With 4 bases clipped from V and 0 bases from J, the junction kept 13 bases outside the gene matches. Per germline, CDR1 LGHDT and CDR2 YNNKEL (reference sequence). The CDR3 loop reads CASSPGWRGGSLAKNIQYF. In DNA, the CDR3 is TGTGCCAGCAGCCCAGGCTGGCGGGGGGGGTCCCTAGCCAAAAACATTCAGTACTTC.

V gene TRBV5-1 combines with J gene TRBJ2-5; 8 bases line up with TRBD1. Germline values: CDR1 SGHRS, CDR2 YFSETQ. V lost 0 bases, J lost 4 bases, and 8 bases stayed unmatched. CDR3 length: 16 residues. The chain's CDR3 is CASSLDGRGRRETQYF. CDR3 coding DNA: TGCGCCAGCAGCTTGGACGGCAGGGGGCGGCGAGAGACCCAGTACTTC.

This clone was detected once. The chain recombines TRBV19 with TRBJ2-3; the D is unclear. With 7 bases removed from V and 1 base from J, the gap between germline ends came to 12 bases. Germline CDR1 is LNHDA and CDR2 is SQIVND (reference sequence). The CDR3 covers 14 residues. CDR3 region: CASNPDGRTDTQYF. CDR3 sequence (DNA): TGTGCCAGTAACCCGGATGGGCGCACAGATACGCAGTATTTT.

The rearrangement uses TRBV20-1 and TRBJ1-1; perhaps TRBD1 as D (6 bases). Trimming removed 3 bases from V and 4 bases from J, with 15 bases in between. CDR1 DFQATT and CDR2 SNEGSKA come from the germline V gene (reference sequence). This CDR3 comprises 14 residues. The CDR3 DNA is TGCAGTGCTAGTATTTCAGGGGCGGTCACTGAAGCTTTCTTT. Translated, it gives CSASISGAVTEAFF.

The J gene is TRBJ1-1, the V gene TRBV3-1 (or the pseudogene TRBV3-2), with TRBD1 matching 12 bases. Per germline, CDR1 LGHDT and CDR2 YNNKEL (reference sequence). Trimming at V came to 3 bases and at J to 10 bases, leaving 12 bases not matched to a gene. This CDR3 contains 16 residues. The CDR3 loop reads CASSHDVGTGGAGAFF. The CDR3 DNA reads TGTGCCAGCAGCCACGATGTCGGGACAGGGGGCGCCGGAGCTTTCTTT.

The rearrangement uses TRBV5-4 and TRBJ1-1, with D possibly matching TRBD1 (6 bases). Per the germline V gene, CDR1 is SGHNT and CDR2 is YYREEE (reference sequence). V lost 1 base to trimming and J lost 7 bases, with 14 bases between them. The CDR3 has 14 residues. This CDR3 reads CASSLTARGGEAFF. CDR3 in DNA: TGTGCCAGCAGCTTGACCGCAAGAGGGGGTGAAGCTTTCTTT.

The rearrangement uses TRBV4-2 and TRBJ2-2; 7 nucleotides line up with TRBD1. CDR1 and CDR2 (germline): LGHNA, YNFKEQ. Trimming took 1 base from V and 6 from J; bases not matched to a gene: 8. The CDR3 is 16 amino acids. CDR3 nucleotides: TGTGCCAGCAGCCAAGCTGAACAGGGGTATCCCGGGGAGCTGTTTTTT. Its protein product is CASSQAEQGYPGELFF.

This sequence joins TRBV25-1 and TRBJ1-1; D remains unclear. Germline V lookup: CDR1 MGHDK, CDR2 SYGVNS. The V end lost 7 bases, the J end lost 1 base, and 13 bases lay between the germline ends. The CDR3 is 14 residues long. CDR3 nucleotide sequence: TGTGCCAGCACCAGGAACGGCCCGAACACTGAAGCTTTCTTT. It encodes CASTRNGPNTEAFF.

The chain uses TRBV19 and TRBJ2-7; D is perhaps TRBD1 (6 bases). The CDR3 loop spans 13 amino acids. V was trimmed by 5 bases and J by 5 bases, leaving 13 bases between them. The germline V gene has CDR1 LNHDA and CDR2 SQIVND (reference sequence). The CDR3 nucleotides are TGTGCCAGTAGTTCCCGACAGGACCACGAGCAGTACTTC. This translates into CASSSRQDHEQYF.